This T cell receptor (beta chain) was sequenced in a study of CXCR3-negative and CXCR3-positive naive CD8 T cells. Study as a whole: Collectively, the libraries yielded about 135 million TRB reads in total, at about 1.5 +/- 0.3 million per library.

In preparing the TRB cDNA libraries, 5' RACE with UMI labels was used. From the 5' RACE reads, TCRdb lists one entry per CDR3 protein and no DNA. In all, the sample yields more than 80,000 distinct CDR3 sequences. General observations from the study: For CXCR3-positive naive cells, TRB CDR3s were more hydrophobic than those of CXCR3-negative naive cells.

The CDR3 consists of 15 residues. Notes on this clonotype: Its antigen remains unknown.

Sequenced material: naive CXCR3+ CD8+ T cells from blood. Subset here: CD45RO-CCR7+CD27+CD95- naive CD8+ T cells expressing CXCR3 (TNR3+). The chain employs TRBV12-3 or TRBV12-4 and TRBJ2-3; TCRdb's D gene call, TRBD2, goes unchecked for lack of DNA. This receptor was identified in a human donor in good health. Some clones in this sample may be carry-over from other donors' samples. The CDR3 loop reads CASSPSGWVYDTQYF.